This paragraph reports one T cell receptor (beta chain). The antigen remains unidentified. Reprocessing the 5' RACE reads, TCRdb reports a single entry for every CDR3 protein and omits DNA. The sample totals roughly 23,000 distinct CDR3 sequences. This sample stems from a study of T cells expressing NK-cell markers. Study as a whole: Seropositivity for HCMV was found in most of the eight sequenced donors, with one seronegative.

Study-wide findings and caveats: A handful of donors likewise had their CD3+CD56-NKG2C+ fraction led by these clonotypes.

This CDR3 spans 14 amino acids. Germline CDR1 and CDR2: MNHEY and SVGEGT. The chain uses TRBV6-2 or TRBV6-3 and TRBJ2-2. This receptor was obtained from a man aged 18-69 years in good health. Sequencing was performed on blood T cells: a sorted CD56 or NKG2C T cell subset, CD4+ or CD8+ T cells, or bulk PBMC T cells (not recorded which). The CDR3 is CASSPDTSTGELFF.